The present T cell receptor beta chain was sequenced within a study of shared clonotypes between healthy human individuals. Study as a whole: Per donor, three plates held CD4 naive cells, three held CD4 memory, two held CD8 naive and one held CD8 memory.

Turning to this clone: Its specificity is not known.

Study-level findings and limits: Generally, naive subsets came out with larger estimated richness than memory subsets. The sharing of 4% to 5.5% of naive CD4 clonotypes was seen across a handful of donors.

Germline V gene data show CDR1 as MDHEN and CDR2 as SYDVKM. The CDR3 consists of 13 residues. Trimming cost V 6 bases and J 9 bases, with 15 bases left between them. Roughly 27,000 T cell genomes, or approximately 200 ng DNA, went into the sorted-subset replicate PCRs. Repertoires were generated with immunoSEQ multiplex PCR, while TCRdb's copy carries only in-frame clones and drops some. Of approximately 320,000 clones listed, under 80% were seen once; the top ten hold approximately 10%. The sequenced sample was memory CD4+ T cells sorted from blood. The sample's subset: CD45RA-negative fraction. The rearrangement uses TRBV28 and TRBJ2-1; D call uncertain. The TCR comes from a man aged 25 to 40 in good health. The CDR3 DNA reads as TGTGCCAGCAGATTGTGGTTCCAATCTGAGCAGTTCTTC. Translating gives CASRLWFQSEQFF.